This T cell receptor beta chain was profiled in a study of blood T cells in healthy people across ages. Primers used in a second PCR of about 7 to 12 cycles were a sample-barcoded 5' primer and a J-beta primer mix. Carrying 12 random nucleotides, a template-switch adaptor labeled each individual cDNA molecule. TCRdb called the 5' RACE reads again in MiXCR, with one record for every CDR3 protein. The table records approximately 800,000 distinct CDR3 sequences, about 25% of them present only once. The sample, approximately 10 milliliters of peripheral blood, was drawn from each donor. This CDR3 contains 14 residues. V was pared by 5 bases and J by 2 bases, with 13 bases between. The germline V gene has CDR1 SGHVS and CDR2 FNYEAQ. This sample also appeared in a second study, on T cells of mothers and their children. Per that study: Sequencing returned over 9 million TCR beta CDR3 reads per mother and about 3 million per child.

The receptor was isolated from a boy younger than 18 in good health. The sample consisted of blood. The chain combines TRBV7-6 with TRBJ2-7; unclear D gene. This CDR3 reads CASSHGRGTYEQYF. DNA of the CDR3: TGTGCCAGCAGCCACGGCAGAGGAACCTACGAGCAGTACTTC.